This entry lists 15 T cell receptor beta chains sequenced from one sample in a study of T-cell memory formation after mild COVID-19. One entry per CDR3 protein, called by TCRdb with MiXCR from the 5' RACE reads. The repertoire consists of approximately 150,000 distinct CDR3 sequences, with about a fifth occurring once and the leading ten covering about 2.3%. The sequenced sample consisted of PBMCs or a T cell subset sorted from them (not recorded which). Receptor source: an adult woman who had mild COVID-19 (a few samples of this study predate the infection). Cell type and time point are not known.

The chain carries TRBV5-1 and TRBJ2-3; 8 nucleotides align to TRBD2. CDR3 length: 17 amino acids. The V gene end was trimmed by 4 bases and the J gene end by 2 bases; junction bases not matched to a gene: 12. CDR1 SGHRS and CDR2 YFSETQ come from the germline V gene. This CDR3 reads CASSRSGGRGATDTQYF. The CDR3 DNA sequence: TGCGCCAGCAGCCGCTCCGGGGGGCGGGGGGCCACAGATACGCAGTATTTT.

The chain couples TRBV11-1 to TRBJ1-1; D unresolved. The V gene lost 0 bases and the J gene lost 1 base, with 12 bases spanning the gap. The germline V gene encodes CDR1 SGHAT and CDR2 FQDESV (reference sequence). The CDR3 sequence is 16 residues long. This CDR3 is CASSLAGGSPNTEAFF. CDR3 in DNA: TGTGCCAGCAGCTTAGCGGGAGGCAGCCCGAACACTGAAGCTTTCTTT.

By sample fraction, this clonotype is medium-sized. This chain connects TRBV11-2 to TRBJ2-1; 10 bases are shared with TRBD2. Germline V gene sequence: CDR1 SGHAT, CDR2 FQNNGV. Trimming took 2 bases from V and 7 from J; bases not matched to a gene: 5. CDR3 length: 15 amino acids. CDR3 sequence: CASSLLAGVGNEQFF. In DNA form, the CDR3 reads TGTGCCAGCAGCTTACTAGCGGGAGTAGGGAATGAGCAGTTCTTC. The full variable domain, completed using reference TRBV11-2 and TRBJ2-1, is EAGVAQSPRYKIIEKRQSVAFWCNPISGHATLYWYQQILGQGPKLLIQFQNNGVVDDSQLPKDRFSAERLKGVDSTLKIQPAKLEDSAVYLCASSLLAGVGNEQFFGPGTRLTVL.

The chain is built from TRBV5-1 and TRBJ1-6; D remains ambiguous. The V and J ends lost 0 bases and 7 bases respectively, with 8 bases between them. CDR3 length: 14 amino acids. CDR1 is SGHRS, CDR2 YFSETQ, per germline. CDR3 sequence reads: CASSLDPSNSPLHF. CDR3 in DNA: TGCGCCAGCAGCTTGGATCCTTCGAATTCACCCCTCCACTTT.

The chain recombines TRBV12-3 or TRBV12-4 with TRBJ2-3; 7 nucleotides agree with TRBD2. This CDR3 has 16 residues. With V trimmed by 1 base and J by 2 bases, 6 bases remained unmatched. The CDR3 DNA is TGTGCCAGCAGTTTAGTTGCGGGGGTAACCACAGATACGCAGTATTTT. Protein: CASSLVAGVTTDTQYF.

The chain joins TRBV30 to TRBJ1-1; 10 nucleotides align to TRBD1. Losses at the gene ends were 0 bases for V and 8 bases for J; bases not matched to a gene: 6. The V gene's germline CDR1 is GTSNPN and CDR2 SVGIG (reference sequence). The CDR3 contains 14 residues. The DNA of the CDR3 is TGTGCCTGGAGTGTGACGACAGGGGGCAACGAAGCTTTCTTT. This gives the protein CAWSVTTGGNEAFF. Full variable domain (outside the CDR3, taken from reference TRBV30 and TRBJ1-1): SQTIHQWPATLVQPVGSPLSLECTVEGTSNPNLYWYRQAAGRGLQLLFYSVGIGQISSEVPQNLSASRPQDRQFILSSKKLLLSDSGFYLCAWSVTTGGNEAFFGQGTRLTVV.

This clonotype was found a few times. The chain employs TRBV2 and TRBJ2-3; D not certain. There are 14 residues in the CDR3. Per the germline V gene, CDR1 is SNHLY and CDR2 is FYNNEI. V lost 1 base, J lost 1 base, and 6 bases lay in between. The CDR3 bases are TGTGCCAGCAGTGAAGGGCAGCGCACAGATACGCAGTATTTT. It is translated as CASSEGQRTDTQYF.

The V gene is TRBV4-3, the J gene TRBJ2-2; D is possibly TRBD2 (6 bases). V lost 0 bases and J 3 bases, leaving 14 bases between the germline ends. This CDR3 comprises 17 residues. Germline CDR1 and CDR2: LGHNA and YSLEER. The CDR3 spells CASSQEPPSEYTGELFF. CDR3 sequence (DNA): TGCGCCAGCAGCCAAGAACCCCCTAGCGAGTACACCGGGGAGCTGTTTTTT.

In this sample, this clonotype turned up a few times. The genes are TRBV20-1 and TRBJ2-1, with 12 bases lining up with TRBD2. The CDR3 extends over 17 amino acids. Germline values: CDR1 DFQATT, CDR2 SNEGSKA (reference sequence). The trim removed 2 bases at V and 5 bases at J, leaving 10 bases unmatched. In DNA form, the CDR3 reads TGCAGTGCTAGACGCCCTAGCGGGAGGGCCACAGACAATGAGCAGTTCTTC. This sequence encodes CSARRPSGRATDNEQFF.

The chain links TRBV29-1 to TRBJ2-7; the D is unclear. The CDR3 is 13 amino acids. Trimming stripped 4 bases from V and 2 bases from J, with 12 bases between. Germline values: CDR1 SQVTM, CDR2 ANQGSEA. The CDR3 coding sequence is TGCAGCGTTGTTCCGGGTGGCACCTACGAGCAGTACTTC. Translating it yields CSVVPGGTYEQYF.

The chain carries TRBV7-2 and TRBJ2-5; TRBD1 or TRBD2 may be the D gene (5 bases each). The germline V and J ends were trimmed by 5 bases and 7 bases, with 14 bases remaining between them. This CDR3 comprises 13 residues. Germline CDR1 reads SGHTA; CDR2 reads FQGNSA. CDR3: CASSTGAAATQYF. CDR3 DNA sequence: TGTGCCAGCAGCACCGGGGCAGCAGCGACCCAGTACTTC.

The table lists this clonotype with a few counts. The chain is built from TRBV30 and TRBJ2-5; D unclear. V gave up 2 bases and J gave up 1 base, with 8 bases separating them. Germline-derived CDR1 and CDR2 are GTSNPN and SVGIG (reference sequence). CDR3 length: 13 amino acids. CDR3 protein: CAWSLDSQETQYF. CDR3 nucleotides: TGTGCCTGGAGTCTGGATAGCCAAGAGACCCAGTACTTC.

The genes are TRBV10-3 and TRBJ2-3, with D perhaps TRBD2 (6 bases). CDR1 is ENHRY and CDR2 is SYGVKD in the germline V gene. The length of the CDR3 is 15 residues. The V end lost 6 bases, the J end lost 5 bases, and 18 bases lay between the germline ends. The CDR3: CAIRGTVPLGDTQYF. The CDR3 nucleotides are TGTGCCATCAGGGGGACTGTACCCCTCGGAGATACGCAGTATTTT.

This clonotype was observed a few times. The CDR3 DNA sequence: TGCGCCAGCAGGCAGACAGGGGAAGGAAACACCATATATTTT. It is translated as CASRQTGEGNTIYF. The rearrangement uses TRBV5-1 and TRBJ1-3; 8 bases line up with TRBD1. Per germline, CDR1 SGHRS and CDR2 YFSETQ. The J segment lost 4 bases and the V segment lost 5 bases, leaving 5 bases of the junction unmatched. This CDR3 comprises 14 residues. The variable domain in full, with the rest retrieved from reference TRBV5-1 and TRBJ1-3, is KAGVTQTPRYLIKTRGQQVTLSCSPISGHRSVSWYQQTPGQGLQFLFEYFSETQRNKGNFPGRFSGRQFSNSRSEMNVSTLELGDSALYLCASRQTGEGNTIYFGEGSWLTVV.

A few counts support this clonotype. The chain couples TRBV24-1 to TRBJ2-5, with D possibly matching TRBD1 (6 bases). This CDR3 spans 16 amino acids. Germline-derived CDR1 and CDR2 are KGHDR and SFDVKD. Deletions cut 4 bases from V and 1 base from J, with 15 bases between. The CDR3 loop reads CATSDRARGSQETQYF. CDR3 DNA sequence: TGTGCCACCAGTGACCGAGCCAGGGGCTCCCAAGAGACCCAGTACTTC.